This T cell receptor (beta chain) derives from a study of CD8 T cells in ankylosing spondylitis. Findings and caveats of the study: CD8+ disease-linked clones were present at relatively low frequencies in blood. Characteristic, it appeared, of ankylosing spondylitis blood was a TCR beta motif of seven or eight highly homologous variants. Past studies reported some motif variants in reactive arthritis synovial fluid and blood.

The V gene lost 3 bases and the J gene lost 6 bases, with 13 bases spanning the gap. This CDR3 region has 14 residues. This clonotype was observed a handful of times. The target antigen is unknown. Using quantitative 5'-RACE with molecular barcodes, the authors made TCR beta libraries. Each CDR3 protein is one row after TCRdb ran MiXCR on the 5' RACE reads. Of approximately 500,000 distinct CDR3 sequences in the sample, approximately 11% were seen once. The chain links TRBV12-3 or TRBV12-4 to TRBJ2-3; possible D gene TRBD1, 5 bases. Sequencing was performed on blood, either unsorted or a sorted T cell fraction (not recorded which). The TCR sequence derives from a male donor with ankylosing spondylitis. The CDR3 nucleotides are TGTGCCAGCAGTTTTGAAGGGGCATCGGATACGCAGTATTTT. Amino acid sequence: CASSFEGASDTQYF.